These T cell receptor beta chains were read from a single sample in a study of shared clonotypes between healthy human individuals. Sequencing was performed with immunoSEQ multiplex PCR; in TCRdb, only in-frame clones are kept and a portion is missing. The sample has 450,000 to 500,000 clones, roughly 80% seen once. Sequences were obtained from PBMCs. The receptors were sampled from a woman between 40 and 55 years old in good health. Some clones in this sample may be carry-over from other donors' samples. The CDR3 runs from the conserved cysteine through the conserved F or W. A D gene is named only where the DNA matches it firmly. Clone size is not always given. Where it is, it says once, few, many or a class for expanded clones.

TRBD1	TRBV6-6	TRBJ1-2	.	TGTGCCAGCAGTTATTCTGGGACAGTTACTAACTATGGCTACACCTTC	CASSYSGTVTNYGYTF
TRBD1	TRBV2	TRBJ1-1	few	TGTGCCAGCAGGCGGACAGGGAACACTGAAGCTTTCTTT	CASRRTGNTEAFF
.	TRBV9	TRBJ1-1	once	TGTGCCAGCAGCGTAGTACGAGGGTTCTCTGAAGCTTTCTTT	CASSVVRGFSEAFF
TRBD2	TRBV5-1	TRBJ2-1	.	TGCGCCAGCAGCTTCTCGGGGGGTCCCTACAATGAGCAGTTCTTC	CASSFSGGPYNEQFF
.	TRBV29-1	TRBJ1-1	.	TGCAGCGTTGAGTCCGGCCCCGGGACACAAAGGAACACTGAAGCTTTCTTT	CSVESGPGTQRNTEAFF
.	TRBV27	TRBJ1-1	.	TGTGCCAGCAGCTCTTACTGGAACACTGAAGCTTTCTTT	CASSSYWNTEAFF
.	TRBV7-9	TRBJ1-3	.	TGTGCCAGCAGCTTAGAGGGCTACGGAAACACCATATATTTT	CASSLEGYGNTIYF
.	TRBV4-3	TRBJ2-1	few	TGCGCCAGCAGCCAATTCTTTCTAGTCCGGGGTGGCAATGAGCAGTTCTTC	CASSQFFLVRGGNEQFF
.	TRBV5-1	TRBJ1-1	few	TGCGCCAGCAGCCCAGGACAGTTTAACACTGAAGCTTTCTTT	CASSPGQFNTEAFF
.	TRBV5-1	TRBJ2-1	.	TGCGCCAGCAGCCCCCGGGACGGCTCCTACAATGAGCAGTTCTTC	CASSPRDGSYNEQFF
TRBD2	TRBV2	TRBJ2-4	.	TGTGCCAGCAGTGATTTTAGCGGGAGGGCCCAGGACATTCAGTACTTC	CASSDFSGRAQDIQYF
.	TRBV5-1	TRBJ1-1	.	TGCGCCAGCAGCTTTTTGGGGTACACTGAAGCTTTCTTT	CASSFLGYTEAFF
.	TRBV6-5	TRBJ2-7	once	TGTGCCATCGGTGGAGGGGCCGAGCAGTACTTC	CAIGGGAEQYF
TRBD1	TRBV6-5	TRBJ1-1	.	TGTGCCAGCAGTTACTCGGGGCAGGGGGGCACTGAAGCTTTCTTT	CASSYSGQGGTEAFF
.	TRBV6-1	TRBJ2-2	.	TGTGCCAGCAGTGAATCAGGACGGGGGAACACCGGGGAGCTGTTTTTT	CASSESGRGNTGELFF
.	TRBV15	TRBJ2-7	once	TGTGCCACCAGCAGAGAGCGGGGCAGCTACGAGCAGTACTTC	CATSRERGSYEQYF
TRBD2	TRBV7-7	TRBJ2-1	many	TGTGCTAGCAGCTTGGAGCGGGAGAGGGCTGAGCAGTTCTTC	CASSLERERAEQFF
TRBD2	TRBV7-2	TRBJ2-7	.	TGTGCCAGCAGCCCAGCTGTGACTAGCGGCATCTACGAGCAGTACTTC	CASSPAVTSGIYEQYF
TRBD2	TRBV2	TRBJ2-3	.	TGTGCCAGCAGTAAGACTAGCGGGAGCACAGATACGCAGTATTTT	CASSKTSGSTDTQYF
.	TRBV5-8	TRBJ1-5	few	TGTGCCAGCAGCTTGGTGTCAGCCCTACAGCCCCAGCATTTT	CASSLVSALQPQHF
.	TRBV2	TRBJ1-6	.	TGTGCCAGCAGTGAAAGTGGGACACATCAGACCCTTTTCCACTTT	CASSESGTHQTLFHF
TRBD1	TRBV7-2	TRBJ1-2	.	TGTGCCAGCAGCTTAGAAGGTCCAGGGGGCTATGGCTACACCTTC	CASSLEGPGGYGYTF
.	TRBV29-1	TRBJ2-2	once	TGCAGCGTTCGAGGGTACGGGGAGCTGTTTTTT	CSVRGYGELFF
.	TRBV28	TRBJ2-7	.	TGTGCCAGCAGTTTGCCTGGGGGGAGTTGGGAGCAGTACTTC	CASSLPGGSWEQYF
.	TRBV7-3	TRBJ2-7	.	TGTGCCAGCAGCTTAGGGGGGCAAAACTACGAGCAGTACTTC	CASSLGGQNYEQYF
.	TRBV6-6	TRBJ2-6	.	TGTGCCAGCGGTCAAGGGGCTGGGGCCAACGTCCTGACTTTC	CASGQGAGANVLTF
.	TRBV28	TRBJ1-2	.	TGTGCCAGCAGGAGACAAGATTACTATGGCTACACCTTC	CASRRQDYYGYTF
.	TRBV5-1	TRBJ2-1	.	TGCGCCAGCAGCCCCGGGGGAACCTCTCTTTACAATGAGCAGTTCTTC	CASSPGGTSLYNEQFF
.	TRBV7-6	TRBJ1-1	few	TGTGCCAGCAGCTTAGAAACAACTATGAACACTGAAGCTTTCTTT	CASSLETTMNTEAFF
TRBD1	TRBV19	TRBJ1-5	once	TGTGCCAGTAGTACCGGACAGGGACGGCAGCCCCAGCATTTT	CASSTGQGRQPQHF
.	TRBV9	TRBJ1-1	.	TGTGCCAGCAGCGTAGATAGCTGGGTCACTGAAGCTTTCTTT	CASSVDSWVTEAFF
.	TRBV11-1	TRBJ2-6	.	TGTGCCAGCAGTTCAATTGTGCCCTCTGGGGCCAACGTCCTGACTTTC	CASSSIVPSGANVLTF
.	TRBV7-6	TRBJ2-1	.	TGTGCCAGCAGCTTAACGTGGACCAATGAGCAGTTCTTC	CASSLTWTNEQFF
.	TRBV5-4	TRBJ2-5	.	TGTGCCAGCAGCTTGGTAGGGGTAGAGACCCAGTACTTC	CASSLVGVETQYF
TRBD1	TRBV7-9	TRBJ2-2	.	TGTGCCAGCAGCTTAAACAGGGGTGACACCGGGGAGCTGTTTTTT	CASSLNRGDTGELFF
.	TRBV7-2	TRBJ2-7	.	TGTGCCAGCAGCCCGGACCGGCGGTCCTCCTACGAGCAGTACTTC	CASSPDRRSSYEQYF
.	TRBV7-8	TRBJ1-6	.	TGTGCCAGCAGCTTAGGGGGGAAGGGGTCTTCACCCCTCCACTTT	CASSLGGKGSSPLHF
.	TRBV30	TRBJ2-2	.	TGCGCCTGGAATCGGGTGAACACCGGGGAGCTGTTTTTT	CAWNRVNTGELFF
.	TRBV7-2	TRBJ1-4	.	TGTGCCAGCAGCCCCCAGCGATCCGAAAAACTGTTTTTT	CASSPQRSEKLFF
.	TRBV19	TRBJ2-7	.	TGTGCCAGTAGTATAGGCGCAGGGGACGAGCAGTACTTC	CASSIGAGDEQYF
TRBD2	TRBV7-2	TRBJ2-2	many	TGTGCCAGCAGCTTTAGACTAGCGGGGACCGGGGAGCTGTTTTTT	CASSFRLAGTGELFF
.	TRBV4-1	TRBJ2-7	once	TGTGCCAGCAGCATAGACGGGCCATGGGAGCAGTACTTC	CASSIDGPWEQYF
.	TRBV5-1	TRBJ2-1	few	TGCGCCAGCAGCTTGGCGCGGGACCTTTACAATGAGCAGTTCTTC	CASSLARDLYNEQFF
.	TRBV30	TRBJ2-5	.	TGTGCCTGGAGCGACGACAGTAGCCAAGAGACCCAGTACTTC	CAWSDDSSQETQYF
TRBD1	TRBV6-1	TRBJ1-5	.	TGTGCCAGCACCCCGGGACAGACCAATCAGCCCCAGCATTTT	CASTPGQTNQPQHF